One sample yielded the 18 T cell receptor beta chains listed below, sequenced in a study of cytomegalovirus exposure and HLA in healthy donors. Sequencing was performed with immunoSEQ multiplex PCR; in TCRdb, only in-frame clones are kept and a portion is missing. The sample holds around 70,000 clones; 94% are singletons and the top ten take about 1.6%. The source material was PBMCs. Receptors originate from a man between 18 and 29 years old in good health and CMV-seropositive.

The chain carries TRBV28 and TRBJ1-4; a possible D gene is TRBD1 (6 bases). Germline values: CDR1 MDHEN, CDR2 SYDVKM. The CDR3 runs 13 residues. The V gene lost 6 bases and the J gene lost 7 bases, with 12 bases spanning the gap. CDR3 loop: CASRDRWGEKLFF. CDR3 nucleotides: TGTGCCAGCAGAGACAGGTGGGGTGAAAAACTGTTTTTT.

This clone was seen a handful of times. The chain joins TRBV7-8 to TRBJ2-7; D ambiguous. From germline, CDR1 is SGHVS and CDR2 FQNEAQ. V lost 6 bases, J lost 5 bases, and 11 bases lay in between. The CDR3 contains 12 residues. Here the CDR3 DNA reads TGTGCCAGCAGTCCGCTTCGGGACGAGCAGTACTTC. Protein product: CASSPLRDEQYF.

This chain joins TRBV10-3 and TRBJ2-3; TRBD1 might be the D (6 bases). V was cut by 6 bases and J by 1 base, with 14 bases left in between. There are 15 residues in the CDR3. Per germline, CDR1 ENHRY and CDR2 SYGVKD. The CDR3 is CAIRDPGHRTDTQYF. CDR3 in DNA: TGTGCCATCAGGGACCCGGGACATCGCACAGATACGCAGTATTTT.

This chain uses TRBV6-5 with TRBJ2-7, with TRBD1 as a possible D gene (5 bases). This CDR3 is 12 amino acids long. Trimming removed 5 bases from V and 2 bases from J, with 7 bases in between. The germline CDR1 and CDR2 sequences are MNHEY and SVGAGI. The CDR3 DNA sequence: TGTGCCAGCAGTCAAGGGGCCTACGAGCAGTACTTC. Residues: CASSQGAYEQYF.

The chain combines TRBV2 with TRBJ1-1; D is unclear. V lost 7 bases and J lost 2, with 11 bases in between. The CDR3 is 13 residues long. Per the germline V gene, CDR1 is SNHLY and CDR2 is FYNNEI. CDR3 loop: CASKMQVNTEAFF. The CDR3 DNA reads TGTGCCAGCAAGATGCAGGTAAACACTGAAGCTTTCTTT. Together with reference TRBV2 and TRBJ1-1, the CDR3 gives the full variable domain: EPEVTQTPSHQVTQMGQEVILRCVPISNHLYFYWYRQILGQKVEFLVSFYNNEISEKSEIFDDQFSVERPDGSNFTLKIRSTKLEDSAMYFCASKMQVNTEAFFGQGTRLTVV.

Worth noting for this clone: One end of the junction does not line up with germline, which may come from a read error. The chain couples TRBV7-7 to TRBJ2-7; no clear D gene. The CDR3 runs 11 residues. Germline CDR1 SSHAT, CDR2 FNYEAQ (reference sequence). The CDR3 DNA is TGTGCTAGCAGCCCCTACTACGAGCAGTACTTC. Amino acids: CASSPYYEQYF.

J is TRBJ1-1 and V is TRBV29-1; a possible D gene is TRBD1 (6 bases). From germline, CDR1 is SQVTM and CDR2 ANQGSEA. The V gene lost 7 bases and the J gene lost 3 bases, with 18 bases spanning the gap. This CDR3 comprises 14 residues. Here the CDR3 DNA reads TGCAGCGCCCACGGGGGGCCGGGGTACACTGAAGCTTTCTTT. Amino acid sequence: CSAHGGPGYTEAFF.

V usage is TRBV11-2 and J usage is TRBJ2-7; a possible D gene is TRBD1 (5 bases). CDR1 is SGHAT, CDR2 FQNNGV, per germline. The CDR3 is 14 residues long. The V end lost 3 bases, the J end lost 1 base, and 10 bases lay between the germline ends. The CDR3 here is CASSFERQSYEQYF. The DNA of the CDR3 is TGTGCCAGCAGCTTCGAGAGACAGTCCTACGAGCAGTACTTC.

This clone was seen just once. This sequence joins TRBV6-1 and TRBJ1-5; a possible D gene is TRBD1 (5 bases). Trimming took 5 bases from V and 3 from J, leaving 11 bases between them. The CDR3 spans 14 residues. Germline values: CDR1 MNHNS, CDR2 SASEGT. The CDR3 DNA reads as TGTGCCAGCAGTCCCCAGGGAAACAATCAGCCCCAGCATTTT. Amino acids: CASSPQGNNQPQHF.

V usage is TRBV18 and J usage is TRBJ2-1, with 12 bases that match TRBD2. CDR3 length: 15 residues. Trimming cost V 5 bases and J 7 bases; bases outside gene matches: 6. Germline CDR1 and CDR2: KGHSH and LQKENI. The CDR3 spells CASSSTSGRWNEQFF. For the CDR3, the DNA is TGTGCCAGCTCATCTACTAGCGGGAGGTGGAATGAGCAGTTCTTC.

The V and J genes are TRBV6-5 and TRBJ1-5; maybe TRBD1 (6 bases). Germline CDR1 and CDR2: MNHEY and SVGAGI. The CDR3 consists of 12 residues. V lost 11 bases and J 4 bases, leaving 12 bases between the germline ends. The CDR3 region has the DNA TGTGCCGGGGGGGCCAATAATCAGCCCCAGCATTTT. Amino acids: CAGGANNQPQHF.

The J gene is TRBJ1-2, the V gene TRBV5-1; 7 bases are a match to TRBD1. Germline V CDR1 and CDR2: SGHRS, YFSETQ. This CDR3 is built from 14 residues. V lost 4 bases to trimming and J lost 0 bases; unmatched junction nucleotides: 3. CDR3 residues: CASSTGQTNYGYTF. CDR3 in DNA: TGCGCCAGCAGCACGGGACAGACTAACTATGGCTACACCTTC. Based on the CDR3 plus reference TRBV5-1 and TRBJ1-2, the full variable domain is KAGVTQTPRYLIKTRGQQVTLSCSPISGHRSVSWYQQTPGQGLQFLFEYFSETQRNKGNFPGRFSGRQFSNSRSEMNVSTLELGDSALYLCASSTGQTNYGYTFGSGTRLTVV.

The chain has TRBV28 and TRBJ1-4; TRBD1 might be the D (6 bases). The CDR3 runs to 17 residues. Deletions cut 5 bases from V and 7 bases from J, with 23 bases between. The germline gives CDR1 MDHEN, CDR2 SYDVKM. The CDR3 here is CASSPGTRVEFSEKLFF. Here the CDR3 DNA reads TGTGCCAGCAGTCCCGGGACAAGGGTCGAGTTTTCTGAAAAACTGTTTTTT. Combining the CDR3 with reference TRBV28 and TRBJ1-4 gives the whole variable domain DVKVTQSSRYLVKRTGEKVFLECVQDMDHENMFWYRQDPGLGLRLIYFSYDVKMKEKGDIPEGYSVSREKKERFSLILESASTNQTSMYLCASSPGTRVEFSEKLFFGSGTQLSVL.

The genes are TRBV5-5 and TRBJ2-7; D is possibly TRBD2 (6 bases). V gave up 0 bases and J gave up 1 base, with 11 bases separating them. Germline assignment: CDR1 SGHKS and CDR2 YYEKEE (reference sequence). The CDR3 totals 15 residues. CDR3 region: CASSLEGLRSYEQYF. For the CDR3, the DNA is TGTGCCAGCAGCTTGGAGGGACTTCGTTCCTACGAGCAGTACTTC.

Only one count was recorded for this clone. V gene TRBV11-2 combines with J gene TRBJ1-5; D is possibly TRBD1 (5 bases). The CDR3 consists of 14 residues. The V end lost 2 bases, the J end lost 11 bases, and 16 bases lay between the germline ends. Germline V gives CDR1 SGHAT, CDR2 FQNNGV. Here the CDR3 reads CASSLSITGGAQHF. The CDR3 region has the DNA TGTGCCAGCAGCTTATCTATAACCGGGGGGGCCCAGCATTTT.

The chain combines TRBV21-1 with TRBJ1-3. TRBV21-1 is given as a pseudogene. The CDR3 contains 15 residues. The CDR3 here is CASSKGRASGNTIYF. CDR3 in DNA: TGTGCCAGCAGCAAAGGGCGGGCCTCTGGAAACACCATATATTTT.

The chain uses TRBV5-1 and TRBJ2-2, with a possible D match to TRBD1 (6 bases). CDR1 SGHRS and CDR2 YFSETQ come from the germline V gene. This CDR3 has 17 amino acids. Trimming cost V 2 bases and J 0 bases, with 14 bases left between them. CDR3 in amino acids: CASSLNVGATNTGELFF. CDR3 sequence (DNA): TGCGCCAGCAGCTTAAACGTGGGGGCTACGAACACCGGGGAGCTGTTTTTT.

V gene TRBV10-3 combines with J gene TRBJ2-3, with 8 positions matching TRBD2. With V trimmed by 6 bases and J by 5 bases, 16 bases remained unmatched. The CDR3 is made up of 17 amino acids. Germline V CDR1 and CDR2: ENHRY, SYGVKD. The CDR3 here is CAISDIAGSDAKDTQYF. The CDR3, as DNA: TGTGCCATCAGCGACATAGCGGGAAGCGATGCAAAAGATACGCAGTATTTT.